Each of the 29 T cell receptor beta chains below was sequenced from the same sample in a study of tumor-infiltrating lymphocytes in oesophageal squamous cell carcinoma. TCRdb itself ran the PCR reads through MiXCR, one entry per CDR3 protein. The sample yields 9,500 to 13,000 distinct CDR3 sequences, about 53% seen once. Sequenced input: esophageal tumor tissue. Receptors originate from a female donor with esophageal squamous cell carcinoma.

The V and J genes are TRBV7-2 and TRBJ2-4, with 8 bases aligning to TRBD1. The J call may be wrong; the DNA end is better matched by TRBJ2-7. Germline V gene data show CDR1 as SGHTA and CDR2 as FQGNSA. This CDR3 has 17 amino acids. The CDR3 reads CASSLAHSGTGLYEQYF. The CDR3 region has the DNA TGTGCCAGCAGCTTAGCGCATTCAGGGACAGGACTGTACGAGCAGTACTTC.

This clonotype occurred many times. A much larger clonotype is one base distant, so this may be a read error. In DNA, the CDR3 is TGTGCCAGCAGCAAATGGACTAGCGGGACTACCTACAATGAGCAGTACTTC. Its protein is CASSKWTSGTTYNEQYF. The V call is TRBV7-9, the J call TRBJ2-1, with TRBD2 identical over 12 bases. The end of the DNA is better explained by TRBJ2-7, so the J call may be wrong. The CDR3 runs 17 residues. Per the germline V gene, CDR1 is SEHNR and CDR2 is FQNEAQ (reference sequence).

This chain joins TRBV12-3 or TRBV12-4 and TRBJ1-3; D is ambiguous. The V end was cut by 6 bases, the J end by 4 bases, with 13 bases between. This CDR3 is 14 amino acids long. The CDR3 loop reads CASRSQGSGNTIYF. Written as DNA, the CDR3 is TGTGCCAGCAGGTCTCAAGGGTCAGGAAACACCATATATTTT.

CDR3 DNA: TGTGCCAGCAGCTTAGAGGGAGACTACAATGAGCAGTTCTTC. It specifies CASSLEGDYNEQFF. The V call is TRBV7-3, the J call TRBJ2-1; a weak D match, TRBD2 (5 bases). This CDR3 has 14 residues. Trimming removed 2 bases from V and 3 bases from J, with 8 bases in between. Germline V CDR1 and CDR2: SGHTA, FQGTGA.

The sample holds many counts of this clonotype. CDR3 region: CASSQGPDRVSYEQYF. Written as DNA, the CDR3 is TGCGCCAGCAGCCAAGGTCCGGACAGGGTCTCCTACGAGCAGTACTTC. The chain combines TRBV4-1 with TRBJ2-1; 8 nucleotides line up with TRBD1. Near its end, the DNA agrees better with TRBJ2-7, so the J call may be wrong. The CDR3 is 16 amino acids. Germline assignment: CDR1 MGHRA and CDR2 YSYEKL.

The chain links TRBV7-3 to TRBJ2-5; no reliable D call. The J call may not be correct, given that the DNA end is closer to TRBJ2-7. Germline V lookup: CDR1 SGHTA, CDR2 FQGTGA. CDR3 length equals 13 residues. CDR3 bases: TGTGCCAGCAGCTTGGAGAGGTCCTACGAGCAGTACTTC. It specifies CASSLERSYEQYF.

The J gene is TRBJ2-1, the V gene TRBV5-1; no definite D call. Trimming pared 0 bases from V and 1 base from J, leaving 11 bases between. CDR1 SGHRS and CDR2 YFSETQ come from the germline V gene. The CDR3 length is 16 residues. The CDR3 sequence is CASSLANQISYNEQFF. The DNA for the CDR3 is TGCGCCAGCAGCTTGGCAAACCAAATTTCCTACAATGAGCAGTTCTTC.

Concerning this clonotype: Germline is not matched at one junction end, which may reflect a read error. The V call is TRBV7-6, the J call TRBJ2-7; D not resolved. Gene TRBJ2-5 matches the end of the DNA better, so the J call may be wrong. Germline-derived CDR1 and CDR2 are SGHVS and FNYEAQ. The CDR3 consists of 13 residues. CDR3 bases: TGTGCTAGCAGCCAGGACGGACAAGAGACCCAGTACTTC. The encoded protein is CASSQDGQETQYF.

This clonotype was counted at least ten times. The CDR3 DNA follows: TGTGCCAGCAGTACCCGGCCCGCTGCAACTAATGAAAAACTGTTTTTT. This translates into CASSTRPAATNEKLFF. The chain links TRBV6-1 to TRBJ1-4; D is ambiguous. The V gene lost 5 bases and the J gene lost 0 bases, with 13 bases spanning the gap. The germline CDR1 and CDR2 sequences are MNHNS and SASEGT. This CDR3 contains 16 residues.

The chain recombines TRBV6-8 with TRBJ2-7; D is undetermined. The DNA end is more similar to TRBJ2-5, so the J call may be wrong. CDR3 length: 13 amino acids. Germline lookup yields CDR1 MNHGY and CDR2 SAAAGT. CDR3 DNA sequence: TGTGCCAGCAGTATAGTTTATCGAGAGACCCAGTACTTC. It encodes CASSIVYRETQYF.

This CDR3 is CASSQEYRLAYYNEQFF. The CDR3 DNA reads TGTGCCAGCAGCCAAGAGTATCGACTAGCGTACTACAATGAGCAGTTCTTC. This chain links TRBV14 with TRBJ2-1, with 8 bases lining up with TRBD2. The CDR3 runs 17 residues. The germline gives CDR1 SGHDN, CDR2 FVKESK. Trimming cost V 0 bases and J 3 bases; bases outside gene matches: 7.

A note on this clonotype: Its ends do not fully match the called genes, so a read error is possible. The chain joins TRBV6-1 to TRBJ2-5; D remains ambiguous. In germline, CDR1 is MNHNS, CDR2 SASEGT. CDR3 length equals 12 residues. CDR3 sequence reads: CASMASPETQYF. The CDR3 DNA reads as TGTGCCAGCATGGCTAGTCCAGAGACGCAGTACTTC.

The CDR3 is CASSEPYKAGELFF. In nucleotides, the CDR3 is TGTGCCAGCAGTGAGCCCTACAAGGCCGGGGAGCTGTTTTTT. The rearrangement links TRBV6-1 to TRBJ2-2; no clear D. This CDR3 spans 14 amino acids. Germline V lookup: CDR1 MNHNS, CDR2 SASEGT. Trimming removed 3 bases from V and 6 bases from J, with 11 bases in between.

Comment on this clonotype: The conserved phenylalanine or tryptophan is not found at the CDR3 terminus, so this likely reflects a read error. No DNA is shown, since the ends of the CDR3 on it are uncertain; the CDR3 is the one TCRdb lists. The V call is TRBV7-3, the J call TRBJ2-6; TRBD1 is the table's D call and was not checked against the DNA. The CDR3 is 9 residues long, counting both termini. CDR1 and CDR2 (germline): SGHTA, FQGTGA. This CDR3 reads CASSLDTGT.

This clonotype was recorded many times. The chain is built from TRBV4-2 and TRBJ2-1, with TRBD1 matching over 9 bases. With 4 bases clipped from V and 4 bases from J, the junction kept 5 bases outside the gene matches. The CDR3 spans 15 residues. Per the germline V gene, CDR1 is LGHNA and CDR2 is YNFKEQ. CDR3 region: CASSRGTGQYNEQFF. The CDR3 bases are TGTGCCAGCAGCCGCGGGACAGGGCAGTACAATGAGCAGTTCTTC.

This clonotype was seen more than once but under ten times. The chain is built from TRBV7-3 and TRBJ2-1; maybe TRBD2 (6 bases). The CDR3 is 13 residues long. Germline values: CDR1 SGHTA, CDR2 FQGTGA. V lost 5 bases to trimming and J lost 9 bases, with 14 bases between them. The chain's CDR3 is CASSALLEGEQFF. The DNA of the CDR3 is TGTGCCAGCAGCGCCCTTCTGGAGGGTGAGCAGTTCTTC.

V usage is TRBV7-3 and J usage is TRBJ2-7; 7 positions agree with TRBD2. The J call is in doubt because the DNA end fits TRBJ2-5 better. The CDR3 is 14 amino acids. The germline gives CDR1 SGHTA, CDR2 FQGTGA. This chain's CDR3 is CASSLRRGRETQYF. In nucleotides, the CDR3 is TGTGCCAGCAGCTTACGGCGGGGGAGGGAGACCCAGTACTTC.

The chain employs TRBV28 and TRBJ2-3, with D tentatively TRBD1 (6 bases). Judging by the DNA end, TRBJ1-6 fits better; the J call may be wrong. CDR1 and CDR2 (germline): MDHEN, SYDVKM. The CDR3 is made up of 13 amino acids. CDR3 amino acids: CASCRGGTKPLHF. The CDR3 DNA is TGTGCCAGCTGCAGGGGAGGCACAAAACCCCTCCACTTT.

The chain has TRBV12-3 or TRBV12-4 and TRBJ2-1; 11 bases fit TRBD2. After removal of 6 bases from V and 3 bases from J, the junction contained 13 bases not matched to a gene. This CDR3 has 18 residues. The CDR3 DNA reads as TGTGCCAGCAGCTCTTTGGGGGCTAGCGGGAGGTACTACAATGAGCAGTTCTTC. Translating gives CASSSLGASGRYYNEQFF.

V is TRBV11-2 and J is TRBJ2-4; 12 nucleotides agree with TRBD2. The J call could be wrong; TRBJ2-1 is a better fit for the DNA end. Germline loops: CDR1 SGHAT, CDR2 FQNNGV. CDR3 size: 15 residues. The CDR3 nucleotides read TGTGCCAGCAGCTTAGTCCTAGCGGGAGGGGGCGAGCAGTTCTTC. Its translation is CASSLVLAGGGEQFF.

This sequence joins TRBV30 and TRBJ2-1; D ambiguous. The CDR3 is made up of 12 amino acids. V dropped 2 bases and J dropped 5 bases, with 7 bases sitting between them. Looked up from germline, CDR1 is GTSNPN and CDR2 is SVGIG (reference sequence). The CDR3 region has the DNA TGTGCCTGGAGTTCCCTTCACAATGAGCAGTTCTTC. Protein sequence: CAWSSLHNEQFF.

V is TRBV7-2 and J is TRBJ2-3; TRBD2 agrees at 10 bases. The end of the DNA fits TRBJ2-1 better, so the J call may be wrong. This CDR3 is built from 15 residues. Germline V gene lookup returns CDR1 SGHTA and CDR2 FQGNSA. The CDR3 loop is CASRSSGSLYNEQFF. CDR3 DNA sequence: TGTGCCAGCAGATCTAGCGGGAGTCTTTACAATGAGCAGTTCTTC.

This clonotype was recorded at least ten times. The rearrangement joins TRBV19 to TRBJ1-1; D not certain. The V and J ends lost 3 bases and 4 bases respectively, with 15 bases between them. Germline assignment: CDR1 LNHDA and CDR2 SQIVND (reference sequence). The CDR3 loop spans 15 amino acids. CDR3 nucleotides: TGTGCCAGTAGTATGTGGAGCCTCGCGGGCACTGAAGCTTTCTTT. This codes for CASSMWSLAGTEAFF.

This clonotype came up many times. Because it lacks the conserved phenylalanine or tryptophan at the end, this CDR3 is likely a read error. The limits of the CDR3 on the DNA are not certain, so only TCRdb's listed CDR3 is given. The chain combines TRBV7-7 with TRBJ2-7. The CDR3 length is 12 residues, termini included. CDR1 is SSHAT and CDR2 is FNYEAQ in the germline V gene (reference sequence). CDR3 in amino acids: CASIINGYTFGS.

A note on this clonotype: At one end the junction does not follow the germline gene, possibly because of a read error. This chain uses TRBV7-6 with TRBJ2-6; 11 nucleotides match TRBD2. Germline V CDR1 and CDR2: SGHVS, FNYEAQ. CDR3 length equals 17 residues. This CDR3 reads CASSPYSGRAGANVLTF. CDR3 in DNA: TGTGCTAGCAGCCCCTATAGCGGGAGGGCTGGGGCCAACGTCCTGACTTTC.

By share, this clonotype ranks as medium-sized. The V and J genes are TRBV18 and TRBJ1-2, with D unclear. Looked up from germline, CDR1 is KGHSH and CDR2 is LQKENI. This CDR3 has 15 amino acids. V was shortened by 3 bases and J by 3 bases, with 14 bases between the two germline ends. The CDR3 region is CASSPNGNAYYGYTF. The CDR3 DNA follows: TGTGCCAGCTCACCTAACGGGAACGCGTACTATGGCTACACCTTC.

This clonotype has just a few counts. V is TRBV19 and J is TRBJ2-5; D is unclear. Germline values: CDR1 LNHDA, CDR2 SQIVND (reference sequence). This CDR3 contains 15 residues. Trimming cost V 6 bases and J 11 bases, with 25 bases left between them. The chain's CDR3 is CASSPGVPSYNEQYF. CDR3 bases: TGTGCCAGTAGCCCTGGGGTACCCTCCTACAATGAGCAGTACTTC.

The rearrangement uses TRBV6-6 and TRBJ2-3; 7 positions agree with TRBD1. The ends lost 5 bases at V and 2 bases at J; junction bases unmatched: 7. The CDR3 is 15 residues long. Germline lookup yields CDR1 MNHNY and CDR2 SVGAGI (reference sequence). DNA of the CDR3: TGTGCCAGCAGTGCCCGGACAGGTCCCACAGATACGCAGTATTTT. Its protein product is CASSARTGPTDTQYF.

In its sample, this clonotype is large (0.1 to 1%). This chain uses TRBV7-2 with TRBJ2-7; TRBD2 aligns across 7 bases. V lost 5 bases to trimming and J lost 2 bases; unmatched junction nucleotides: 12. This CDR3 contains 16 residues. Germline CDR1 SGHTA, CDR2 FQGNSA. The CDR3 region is CASSKRVASGAYEQYF. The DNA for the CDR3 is TGTGCCAGCAGCAAACGGGTCGCTAGCGGAGCCTACGAGCAGTACTTC.